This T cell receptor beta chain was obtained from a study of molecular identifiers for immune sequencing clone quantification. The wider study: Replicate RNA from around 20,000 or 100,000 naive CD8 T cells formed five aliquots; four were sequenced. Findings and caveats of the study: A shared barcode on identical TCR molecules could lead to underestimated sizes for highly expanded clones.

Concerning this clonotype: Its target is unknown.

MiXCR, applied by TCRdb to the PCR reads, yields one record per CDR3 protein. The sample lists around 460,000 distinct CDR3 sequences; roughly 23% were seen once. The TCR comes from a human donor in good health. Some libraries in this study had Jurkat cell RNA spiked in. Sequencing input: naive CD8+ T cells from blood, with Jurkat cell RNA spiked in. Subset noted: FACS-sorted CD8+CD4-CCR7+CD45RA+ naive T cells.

Written as DNA, the CDR3 is TGTGCCAGCAGCTCCCCAGGCCCCGGGACTAGCGGTCCCCAAGAGACCCAGTACTTC. Translation: CASSSPGPGTSGPQETQYF. The V gene is TRBV9, the J gene TRBJ2-5; TRBD2 matches 11 bases. Germline V gene sequence: CDR1 SGDLS, CDR2 YYNGEE. J gave up 1 base and V 4 bases, and 15 bases lay outside the gene matches. The CDR3 is 19 amino acids.